The sequence of this T cell receptor beta chain was determined in a study of cytomegalovirus exposure and HLA in healthy donors. Researchers ran the PCR with 60 Vbeta and 13 Jbeta primers. Using immunoSEQ multiplex PCR, the repertoire was profiled, and TCRdb retains in-frame clones only, with some absent. The sample lists approximately 110,000 clones, more than 70% occurring once. The V and J ends lost 4 bases and 2 bases respectively, with 15 bases between them. The CDR3 spans 16 residues. The sequenced material came from PBMCs. The chain carries TRBV23-1 and TRBJ1-5; D remains unclear. TRBV23-1 is an ORF, with its function uncertain. The receptor was isolated from a man in his forties or fifties in good health and CMV-seronegative. CDR3 coding DNA: TGCGCCAGCAGTCGACAAGAACGGAACGGCAATCAGCCCCAGCATTTT. It encodes CASSRQERNGNQPQHF.